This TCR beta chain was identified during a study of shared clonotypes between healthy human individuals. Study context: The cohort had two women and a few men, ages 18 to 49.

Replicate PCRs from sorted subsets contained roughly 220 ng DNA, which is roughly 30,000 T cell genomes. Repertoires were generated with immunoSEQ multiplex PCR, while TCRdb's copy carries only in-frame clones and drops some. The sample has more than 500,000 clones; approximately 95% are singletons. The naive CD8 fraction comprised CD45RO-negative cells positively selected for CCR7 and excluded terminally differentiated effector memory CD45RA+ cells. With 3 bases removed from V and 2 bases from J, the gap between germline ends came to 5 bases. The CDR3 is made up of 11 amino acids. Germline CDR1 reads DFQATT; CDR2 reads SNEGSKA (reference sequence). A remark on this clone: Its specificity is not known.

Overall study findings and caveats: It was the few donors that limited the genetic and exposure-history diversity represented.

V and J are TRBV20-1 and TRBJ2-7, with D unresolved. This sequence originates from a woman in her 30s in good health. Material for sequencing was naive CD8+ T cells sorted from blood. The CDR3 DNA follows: TGCAGTGCTAGGGCCCCCTACGAGCAGTACTTC. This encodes CSARAPYEQYF.